This TCR beta chain comes out of a study of technical replicates of blood from a handful of donors. This table comes from immunoSEQ multiplex PCR, and its TCRdb copy is limited to in-frame clones, with some not included. The sample shows over 55,000 clones, over 85% of them seen only once. Trimming removed 2 bases from V and 5 bases from J, with 6 bases in between. Germline CDR1 and CDR2: SGHTA and FQGNSA. This CDR3 has 13 residues. The receptor was derived from a human donor in good health. Some clones in this sample may be carry-over from other donors' samples. The rearrangement joins TRBV7-2 to TRBJ2-2; the D is unclear. The specimen sequenced was PBMCs. The CDR3 protein is CASSLQATGELFF. The DNA for the CDR3 is TGTGCCAGCAGCTTACAAGCGACCGGGGAGCTGTTTTTT.